Presented here are 8 T cell receptor beta chains from one specimen sequenced in a study of T cell responses to AZD1222 COVID-19 vaccine. Profiling relied on immunoSEQ multiplex PCR, and the TCRdb table lists in-frame clones only, not all of them. This sample has about 85,000 clones, with more than 75% found just once. The sample was peripheral blood, taken on day 0 of AZD1222 vaccination. The receptor set was obtained from an adult in good health.

The chain employs TRBV18 and TRBJ2-1, with TRBD1 as a possible D gene (5 bases). The V end was cut by 1 base, the J end by 0 bases, with 16 bases between. The germline V gene encodes CDR1 KGHSH and CDR2 LQKENI. The CDR3 totals 18 residues. CDR3 sequence reads: CASSPQGLYRSSYNEQFF. CDR3 bases: TGTGCCAGCTCACCACAAGGGCTCTACAGGAGCTCCTACAATGAGCAGTTCTTC. The full variable domain, completed using reference TRBV18 and TRBJ2-1, is NAGVMQNPRHLVRRRGQEARLRCSPMKGHSHVYWYRQLPEEGLKFMVYLQKENIIDESGMPKERFSAEFPKEGPSILRIQQVVRGDSAAYFCASSPQGLYRSSYNEQFFGPGTRLTVL.

V usage is TRBV3-1 (or the pseudogene TRBV3-2) and J usage is TRBJ1-5; no clear D. In germline, CDR1 is LGHDT, CDR2 YNNKEL (reference sequence). Trimming stripped 5 bases from V and 0 bases from J, with 11 bases between. The length of the CDR3 is 15 residues. This CDR3 reads CASSETVNSNQPQHF. As DNA, the CDR3 is TGTGCCAGCAGCGAAACAGTCAATAGCAATCAGCCCCAGCATTTT.

The CDR3 region has the DNA TGTGCCACCAGTGAGAGGCTAGCGGGAGTAGAGACCCAGTACTTC. Translation gives CATSERLAGVETQYF. The chain joins TRBV24-1 to TRBJ2-5, with TRBD2 matching over 10 bases. J was trimmed by 4 bases and V by 4 bases; bases with no gene match: 5. The germline V gene has CDR1 KGHDR and CDR2 SFDVKD. The CDR3 has 15 residues.

The genes are TRBV19 and TRBJ1-1; D may be TRBD1 (6 bases). V was shortened by 5 bases and J by 2 bases, with 9 bases between the two germline ends. The CDR3 has 13 residues. Per germline, CDR1 LNHDA and CDR2 SQIVND (reference sequence). CDR3 residues: CASSPRGNTEAFF. CDR3 nucleotides: TGTGCCAGTAGTCCCAGGGGCAACACTGAAGCTTTCTTT.

This chain connects TRBV10-2 to TRBJ2-1, with 7 bases that match TRBD1. CDR1 is WSHSY, CDR2 SAAADI, per germline. V shed 4 bases and J 7 bases; nucleotides not matched to a gene: 4. CDR3 length: 13 amino acids. CDR3 nucleotides: TGCGCCAGCAGTGTTTCGGACAGGAATGAGCAGTTCTTC. This codes for CASSVSDRNEQFF.

V gene TRBV6-5 combines with J gene TRBJ2-6, with D unclear. This CDR3 has 15 amino acids. V shed 0 bases and J shed 0 bases, with 3 bases lying between them. CDR1 and CDR2 from the germline V gene are MNHEY and SVGAGI. This CDR3 reads CASSYSASGANVLTF. DNA of the CDR3: TGTGCCAGCAGTTACTCCGCCTCTGGGGCCAACGTCCTGACTTTC.

The rearrangement uses TRBV3-1 (or the pseudogene TRBV3-2) and TRBJ1-2; D is uncertain. The CDR3 runs 12 residues. Germline-derived CDR1 and CDR2 are LGHDT and YNNKEL (reference sequence). V was cut by 1 base and J by 13 bases, with 13 bases left in between. The CDR3 protein is CASSQVFGPLTF. The CDR3 DNA reads TGTGCCAGCAGCCAAGTGTTCGGCCCTCTCACCTTC.

The V and J genes are TRBV7-8 and TRBJ1-1; D is unclear. The CDR3 length is 13 residues. Germline CDR1 reads SGHVS; CDR2 reads FQNEAQ. V was pared by 5 bases and J by 3 bases, with 10 bases between. CDR3 DNA sequence: TGTGCCAGCAGCCGCACATGGGACACTGAAGCTTTCTTT. Translation: CASSRTWDTEAFF.